These 5 T cell receptor beta chains came from one sample sequenced in a study of sequential checkpoint blockade in melanoma. The assay was immunoSEQ multiplex PCR, and TCRdb's table has in-frame clones only and misses some. The table records 18,000 or so clones, around four fifths of them present only once. Treatment indicated: randomized to nivolumab then ipilimumab (arm A) or the reverse (arm B). This material consisted of CD8+ T cells sorted from blood (inferred from file names), taken from a patient given nivolumab and ipilimumab in sequence. These receptor sequences come from a human donor with melanoma.

This chain joins TRBV5-4 and TRBJ2-1; weak D call: TRBD1 (5 bases). CDR1 and CDR2 from the germline V gene are SGHNT and YYREEE (reference sequence). V lost 1 base to trimming and J lost 5 bases, with 7 bases between them. The length of the CDR3 is 13 residues. The CDR3: CASSLQGNNEQFF. The CDR3 nucleotides are TGTGCCAGCAGCTTGCAGGGCAACAATGAGCAGTTCTTC.

This chain joins TRBV10-2 and TRBJ2-1; the match to TRBD2 covers 8 bases. Germline-derived CDR1 and CDR2 are WSHSY and SAAADI. Trimming cost V 4 bases and J 3 bases; bases outside gene matches: 8. The CDR3 runs 16 residues. The CDR3 loop is CASSGKLAARYNEQFF. In nucleotides, the CDR3 is TGCGCCAGCAGTGGTAAACTAGCGGCCCGCTACAATGAGCAGTTCTTC.

The V call is TRBV7-9, the J call TRBJ2-5; 10 bases match TRBD1. Germline V lookup: CDR1 SEHNR, CDR2 FQNEAQ (reference sequence). After removal of 4 bases from V and 4 bases from J, the junction contained 6 bases not matched to a gene. The CDR3 is 15 residues long. CDR3 protein: CASSSPRDRGETQYF. CDR3 coding DNA: TGTGCCAGCAGCTCACCCCGGGACAGGGGAGAGACCCAGTACTTC.

The rearrangement links TRBV6-1 to TRBJ2-1, with 7 positions matching TRBD2. CDR3 length equals 10 residues. The ends lost 8 bases at V and 12 bases at J; junction bases unmatched: 4. Per germline, CDR1 MNHNS and CDR2 SASEGT. CDR3 sequence: CASQREGQFF. The DNA for the CDR3 is TGTGCCAGCCAGCGGGAAGGGCAGTTCTTC.

The table lists this clone with a few counts. The J gene is TRBJ2-1, the V gene TRBV9; tentative D call: TRBD1 (5 bases). V was pared by 0 bases and J by 6 bases, with 13 bases between. Germline CDR1 and CDR2: SGDLS and YYNGEE. The CDR3 spans 15 residues. DNA for the CDR3: TGTGCCAGCAGCGTAGTGGACACACCCGTCAATGAGCAGTTCTTC. Amino acids: CASSVVDTPVNEQFF.